This passage covers 2 T cell receptor beta chains from one sample sequenced in a study of identical twins. TCRdb analysed the 5' RACE reads with MiXCR anew, one entry per CDR3 protein. The data show a few hundred thousand distinct CDR3 sequences, roughly a tenth seen once. Sequences were obtained from memory T cells sorted from blood. These receptors all come from a man aged 45-60 years in good health.

This clonotype was recorded at least ten times. This rearrangement joins TRBV5-1 to TRBJ1-2; D call uncertain. The V end lost 3 bases, the J end lost 6 bases, and 15 bases lay between the germline ends. Germline V gene sequence: CDR1 SGHRS, CDR2 YFSETQ. The CDR3 runs 14 residues. The CDR3 loop reads CASSSGSSKDGYTF. CDR3 nucleotides: TGCGCCAGCAGCTCGGGGTCCTCAAAGGATGGCTACACCTTC.

This clonotype came up a few times. The chain has TRBV7-2 and TRBJ2-3; D tentatively reads TRBD1 or TRBD2 (5 bases each). Germline V gene sequence: CDR1 SGHTA, CDR2 FQGNSA. The CDR3 covers 15 residues. The germline V and J ends were trimmed by 2 bases and 4 bases, with 13 bases remaining between them. The CDR3 spells CASSLQGAISDTQYF. The CDR3 coding sequence is TGTGCCAGCAGCTTACAGGGAGCAATATCAGATACGCAGTATTTT.